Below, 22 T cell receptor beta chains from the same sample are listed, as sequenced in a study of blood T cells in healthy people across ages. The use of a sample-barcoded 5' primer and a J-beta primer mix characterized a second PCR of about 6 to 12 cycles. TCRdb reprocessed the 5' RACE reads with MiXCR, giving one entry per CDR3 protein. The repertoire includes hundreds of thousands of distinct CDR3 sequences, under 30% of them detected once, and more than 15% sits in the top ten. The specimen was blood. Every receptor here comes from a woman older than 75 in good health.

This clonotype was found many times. This CDR3 is CASSLGRGDTGELFF. CDR3 in DNA: TGTGCCAGCAGCTTGGGGAGGGGGGACACCGGGGAGCTGTTTTTT. This rearrangement joins TRBV7-2 to TRBJ2-2; perhaps TRBD2 as D (7 bases). V was shortened by 3 bases and J by 3 bases, with 11 bases between the two germline ends. CDR1 and CDR2 (germline): SGHTA, FQGNSA. There are 15 residues in the CDR3.

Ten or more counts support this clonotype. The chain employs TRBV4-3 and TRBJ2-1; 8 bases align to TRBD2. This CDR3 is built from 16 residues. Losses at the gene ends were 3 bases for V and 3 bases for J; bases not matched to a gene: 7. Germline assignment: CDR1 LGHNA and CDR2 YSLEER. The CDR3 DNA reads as TGCGCCAGCAGCCATGGGGCTAGCGGGCGCTACAATGAGCAGTTCTTC. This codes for CASSHGASGRYNEQFF.

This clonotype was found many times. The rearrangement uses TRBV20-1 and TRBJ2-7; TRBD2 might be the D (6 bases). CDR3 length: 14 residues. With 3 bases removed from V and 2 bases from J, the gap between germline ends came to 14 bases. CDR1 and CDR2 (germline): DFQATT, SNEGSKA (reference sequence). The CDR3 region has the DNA TGCAGTGCTAGCCTGACTAGAAATGCCTACGAGCAGTACTTC. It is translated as CSASLTRNAYEQYF.

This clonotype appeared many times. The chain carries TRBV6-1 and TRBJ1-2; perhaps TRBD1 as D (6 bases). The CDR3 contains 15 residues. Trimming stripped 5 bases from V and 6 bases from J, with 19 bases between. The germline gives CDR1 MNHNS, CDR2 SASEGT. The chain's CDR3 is CASSPSLQGYDGYTF. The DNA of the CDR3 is TGTGCCAGCAGTCCCTCGCTTCAGGGGTACGATGGCTACACCTTC.

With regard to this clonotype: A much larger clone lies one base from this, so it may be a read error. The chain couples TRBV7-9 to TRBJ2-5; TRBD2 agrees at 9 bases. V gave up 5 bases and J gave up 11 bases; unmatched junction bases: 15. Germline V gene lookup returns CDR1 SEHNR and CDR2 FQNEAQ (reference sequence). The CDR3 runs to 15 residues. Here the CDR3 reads CASSPPSGIYNEQYF. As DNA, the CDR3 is TGTGCCAGCAGCCCCCCTAGCGGGATCTACAATGAGCAGTACTTC.

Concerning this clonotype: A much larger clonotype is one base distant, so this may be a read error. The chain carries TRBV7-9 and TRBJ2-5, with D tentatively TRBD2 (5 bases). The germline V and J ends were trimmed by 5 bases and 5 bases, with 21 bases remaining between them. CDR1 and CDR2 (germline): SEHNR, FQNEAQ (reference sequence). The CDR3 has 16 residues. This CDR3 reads CASSPQRQRRCETQYF. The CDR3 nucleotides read TGTGCCAGCAGCCCGCAGAGGCAGCGGCGGTGCGAGACCCAGTACTTC. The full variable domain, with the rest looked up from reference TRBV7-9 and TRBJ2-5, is DTGVSQNPRHKITKRGQNVTFRCDPISEHNRLYWYRQTLGQGPEFLTYFQNEAQLEKSRLLSDRFSAERPKGSFSTLEIQRTEQGDSAMYLCASSPQRQRRCETQYFGPGTRLLVL.

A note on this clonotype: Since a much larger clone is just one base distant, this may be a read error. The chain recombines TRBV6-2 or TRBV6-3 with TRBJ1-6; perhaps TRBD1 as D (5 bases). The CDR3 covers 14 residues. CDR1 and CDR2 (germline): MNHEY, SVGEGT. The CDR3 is CASSYARDNSLLHF. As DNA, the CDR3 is TGTGCCAGCAGTTACGCCAGGGATAATTCACTCCTCCACTTT.

The CDR3 DNA follows: TGTGCCAGCAGGCACGCCGGACTAGCGGGGGTCAGGAGGGATGCGCAGTATTTT. As protein: CASRHAGLAGVRRDAQYF. The chain links TRBV12-3 or TRBV12-4 to TRBJ2-3; 13 bases line up with TRBD2. The CDR3 runs 18 residues. V was clipped by 6 bases and J by 10 bases; unmatched bases: 19.

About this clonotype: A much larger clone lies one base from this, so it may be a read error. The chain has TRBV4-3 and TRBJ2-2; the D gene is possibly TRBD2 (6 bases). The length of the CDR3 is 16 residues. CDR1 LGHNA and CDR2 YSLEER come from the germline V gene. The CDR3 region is CASSQETRANTGERFF. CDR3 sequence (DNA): TGCGCCAGCAGCCAAGAGACTAGGGCGAACACCGGGGAGCGGTTTTTT.

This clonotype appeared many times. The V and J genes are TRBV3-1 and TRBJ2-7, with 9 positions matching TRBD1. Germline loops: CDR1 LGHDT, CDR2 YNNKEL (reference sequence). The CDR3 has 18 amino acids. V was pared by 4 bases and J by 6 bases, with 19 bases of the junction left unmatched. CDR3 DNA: TGTGCCAGCAGCCCCCGTCACCCGGGACAGGGCCAGAGTCCCGAGCAGTACTTC. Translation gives CASSPRHPGQGQSPEQYF.

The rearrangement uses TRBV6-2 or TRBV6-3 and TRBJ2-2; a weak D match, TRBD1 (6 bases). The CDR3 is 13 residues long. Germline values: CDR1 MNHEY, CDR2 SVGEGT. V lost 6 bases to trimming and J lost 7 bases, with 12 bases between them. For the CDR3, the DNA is TGTGCCAGCAGAATGGACAGCCTCGGGGAGCTGTTTTTT. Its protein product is CASRMDSLGELFF.

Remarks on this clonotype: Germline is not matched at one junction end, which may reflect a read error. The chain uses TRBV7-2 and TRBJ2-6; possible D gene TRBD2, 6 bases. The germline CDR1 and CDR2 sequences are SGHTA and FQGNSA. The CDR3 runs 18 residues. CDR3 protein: CASSLRRGSSGGANVLAF. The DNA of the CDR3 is TGTGCCAGCAGCCTCCGCCGGGGGTCCTCAGGTGGGGCCAATGTCCTGGCTTTC.

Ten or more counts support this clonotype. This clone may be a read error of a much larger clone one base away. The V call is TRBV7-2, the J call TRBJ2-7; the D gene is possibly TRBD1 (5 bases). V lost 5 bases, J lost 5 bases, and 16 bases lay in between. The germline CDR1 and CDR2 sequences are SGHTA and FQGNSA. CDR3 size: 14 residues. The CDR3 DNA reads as TGTGCCAGCAGCGTCCAAGGAAGCAGGGACGAGCAGTACTTC. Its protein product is CASSVQGSRDEQYF.

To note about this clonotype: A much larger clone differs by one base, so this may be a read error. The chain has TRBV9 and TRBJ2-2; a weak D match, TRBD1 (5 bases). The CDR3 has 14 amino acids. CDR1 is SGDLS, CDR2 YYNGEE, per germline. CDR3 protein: CASGVAGMTGELFF. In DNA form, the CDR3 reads TGTGCCAGCGGCGTAGCAGGGATGACCGGGGAGCTGTTTTTT.

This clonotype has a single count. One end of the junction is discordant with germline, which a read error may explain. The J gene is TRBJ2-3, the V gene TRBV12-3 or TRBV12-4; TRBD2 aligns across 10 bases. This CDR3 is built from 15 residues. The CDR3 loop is CASTDSGGVTGTQYF. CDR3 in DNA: TGTGCCAGCACCGACAGCGGGGGGGTAACAGGTACGCAGTATTTT.

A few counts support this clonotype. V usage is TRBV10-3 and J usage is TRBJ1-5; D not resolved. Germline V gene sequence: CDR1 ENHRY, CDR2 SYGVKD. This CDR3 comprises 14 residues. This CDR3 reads CASTSSVSNQPQHF. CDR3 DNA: TGTGCATCAACTTCGTCTGTCTCAAACCAGCCCCAGCATTTT.

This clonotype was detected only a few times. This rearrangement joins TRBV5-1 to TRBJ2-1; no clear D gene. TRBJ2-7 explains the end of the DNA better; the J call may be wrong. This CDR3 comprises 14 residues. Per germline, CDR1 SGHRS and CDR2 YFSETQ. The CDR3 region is CASSLGRPYNEQYF. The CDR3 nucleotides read TGCGCCAGCAGCTTGGGACGGCCCTACAATGAGCAGTACTTC.

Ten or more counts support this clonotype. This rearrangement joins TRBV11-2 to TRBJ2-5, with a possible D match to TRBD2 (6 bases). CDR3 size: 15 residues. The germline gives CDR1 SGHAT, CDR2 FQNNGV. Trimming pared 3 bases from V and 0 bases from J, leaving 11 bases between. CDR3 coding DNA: TGTGCCAGCAGCTTGGAGGGGACGTACCAAGAGACCCAGTACTTC. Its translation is CASSLEGTYQETQYF.

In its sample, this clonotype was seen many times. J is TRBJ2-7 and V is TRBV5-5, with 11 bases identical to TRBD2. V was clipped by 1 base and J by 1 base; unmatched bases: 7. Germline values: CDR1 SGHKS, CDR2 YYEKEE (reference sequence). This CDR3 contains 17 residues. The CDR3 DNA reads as TGTGCCAGCAGCTTGCGATGGGGGACTAGCGGTTCCTACGAGCAGTACTTC. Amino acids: CASSLRWGTSGSYEQYF.

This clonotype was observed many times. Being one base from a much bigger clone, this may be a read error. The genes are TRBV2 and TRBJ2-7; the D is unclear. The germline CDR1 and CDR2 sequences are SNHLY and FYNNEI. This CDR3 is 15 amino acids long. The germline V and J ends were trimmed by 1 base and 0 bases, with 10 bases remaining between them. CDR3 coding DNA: TGTGCCAGCAGTGAAGGGCGGCTTACCTCCTACGAGCAGTACTTC. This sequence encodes CASSEGRLTSYEQYF.

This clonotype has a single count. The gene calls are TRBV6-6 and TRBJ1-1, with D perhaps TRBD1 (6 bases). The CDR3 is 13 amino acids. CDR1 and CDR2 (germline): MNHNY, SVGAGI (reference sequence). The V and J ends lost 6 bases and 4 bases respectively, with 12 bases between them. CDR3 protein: CASSAGTRTEAFF. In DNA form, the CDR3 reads TGTGCCAGCAGCGCCGGGACACGCACTGAAGCTTTCTTT.

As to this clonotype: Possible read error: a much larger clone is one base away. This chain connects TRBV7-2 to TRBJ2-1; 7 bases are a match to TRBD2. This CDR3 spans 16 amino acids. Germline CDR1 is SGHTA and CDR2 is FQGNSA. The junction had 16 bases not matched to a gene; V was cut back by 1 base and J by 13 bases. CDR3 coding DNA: TGTGCCAGCAGCTTAGGGGCCGGGGGGAGTTATGGGACCCAGTTCTTC. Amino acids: CASSLGAGGSYGTQFF.